The 19 T cell receptor beta chains presented below share a single source sample, sequenced in a study of T cells in Graves' hyperthyroidism and ophthalmopathy. Authors of the study amplified TCR beta CDR3 regions from RNA transcripts. Initially, a first-round RT-PCR of the TCR CDR3 employed the HTBI primer set. One entry per CDR3 protein results from TCRdb running MiXCR on the multiplex PCR reads. The data show fewer than 25,000 distinct CDR3 sequences, roughly 49% seen once. The sample was blood. The source of these receptors is a woman aged 40-49 years with Graves' hyperthyroidism that later progressed to Graves' ophthalmopathy.

Only a few counts were recorded for this clonotype. The chain links TRBV10-2 to TRBJ2-1; D gene uncertain. The CDR3 runs to 12 residues. With 5 bases removed from V and 7 bases from J, the gap between germline ends came to 9 bases. The V gene's germline CDR1 is WSHSY and CDR2 SAAADI. CDR3 DNA sequence: TGCGCCAGCAGTCAATCAGGAAATGAGCAGTTCTTC. It encodes CASSQSGNEQFF.

This chain connects TRBV7-8 to TRBJ2-1; D not resolved. Germline CDR1 reads SGHVS; CDR2 reads FQNEAQ. V gave up 2 bases and J gave up 9 bases, with 8 bases separating them. The CDR3 has 12 amino acids. This CDR3 reads CASSLTWGEQFF. The DNA for the CDR3 is TGTGCCAGCAGCTTAACTTGGGGTGAGCAGTTCTTC.

Comments on this clonotype: This CDR3 fails to terminate in the conserved phenylalanine or tryptophan, so it likely reflects a read error. The V gene is TRBV11-2, the J gene TRBJ1-5; D remains unclear. Trimming cost V 1 base and J 11 bases, with 12 bases left between them. CDR3 length: 13 amino acids. Germline loops: CDR1 SGHAT, CDR2 FQNNGV. CDR3 protein: CASSLVGAETQHS. The CDR3 DNA reads as TGTGCCAGCAGCTTAGTGGGAGCCGAGACCCAGCATTCT.

There are many counts of this clonotype. CDR3 sequence reads: CASSRGDYLNEQFF. The DNA of the CDR3 is TGTGCCAGCAGCCGCGGGGATTATCTCAATGAGCAGTTCTTC. V and J are TRBV28 and TRBJ2-1; a possible D gene is TRBD2 (6 bases). This CDR3 comprises 14 residues. With 6 bases removed from V and 6 bases from J, the gap between germline ends came to 15 bases. Germline values: CDR1 MDHEN, CDR2 SYDVKM.

This clonotype appeared many times. This chain links TRBV7-2 with TRBJ2-1, with D unclear. Germline V gene data show CDR1 as SGHTA and CDR2 as FQGNSA. The CDR3 is 12 amino acids. Trimming cost V 2 bases and J 8 bases, with 7 bases left between them. The CDR3 region is CASSLTGYEQFF. DNA for the CDR3: TGTGCCAGCAGCTTAACCGGCTATGAGCAGTTCTTC.

This clonotype is classed as medium-sized. The V gene is TRBV10-1, the J gene TRBJ1-2; no clear D. From germline, CDR1 is WNHNN and CDR2 SYGVQD (reference sequence). Trimming removed 9 bases from V and 1 base from J, with 21 bases in between. CDR3 length: 16 amino acids. The CDR3, as DNA: TGCGCCAGTGCAACCACCCCCGGGCGACATAACTATGGCTACACCTTC. Encoded protein: CASATTPGRHNYGYTF.

The J gene is TRBJ2-7, the V gene TRBV7-3, with no clear D. The CDR3 runs 13 residues. Trimming stripped 1 base from V and 3 bases from J, with 7 bases between. Per germline, CDR1 SGHTA and CDR2 FQGTGA. This CDR3 is CASSLNSNYEQYF. CDR3 nucleotides: TGTGCCAGCAGCTTAAACTCCAACTACGAGCAGTACTTC.

The V and J genes are TRBV15 and TRBJ2-5, with TRBD1 matching over 8 bases. The J segment lost 1 base and the V segment lost 1 base, leaving 2 bases of the junction unmatched. Germline CDR1 reads LNHNV; CDR2 reads YYDKDF (reference sequence). The CDR3 runs to 15 residues. As DNA, the CDR3 is TGTGCCACCAGCAGAGCAGGGGGCATCCAAGAGACCCAGTACTTC. This encodes CATSRAGGIQETQYF.

The chain uses TRBV9 and TRBJ2-7, with TRBD2 identical over 8 bases. Germline CDR1 SGDLS, CDR2 YYNGEE. This CDR3 contains 14 residues. Trimming removed 3 bases from V and 6 bases from J; junction bases left unmatched: 8. The CDR3 region has the DNA TGTGCCAGCAGCGCCCGGGAGGGAGCATCCGAGCAGTACTTC. Translation gives CASSAREGASEQYF.

In this sample, this clonotype turned up many times. The chain combines TRBV4-2 with TRBJ2-7; TRBD2 matches 8 bases. Trimming cost V 3 bases and J 0 bases; bases outside gene matches: 1. The germline gives CDR1 LGHNA, CDR2 YNFKEQ. This CDR3 has 14 residues. The CDR3 DNA sequence: TGTGCCAGCAGCCACGGGACTAGCTCCTACGAGCAGTACTTC. This gives the protein CASSHGTSSYEQYF.

Points on this clonotype: The CDR3 does not close with the conserved phenylalanine or tryptophan, likely indicating a read error. This chain uses TRBV7-3 with TRBJ2-1; 8 nucleotides agree with TRBD2. The CDR3 spans 15 residues. Losses at the gene ends were 8 bases for V and 6 bases for J; bases not matched to a gene: 12. CDR1 and CDR2 (germline): SGHTA, FQGTGA. CDR3 amino acids: CASGAAIAGFNEQFL. Here the CDR3 DNA reads TGTGCCAGCGGCGCGGCTATAGCGGGATTCAATGAGCAGTTCCTC.

The chain links TRBV9 to TRBJ1-5, with TRBD1 matching 7 bases. The CDR3 has 13 residues. The J segment lost 6 bases and the V segment lost 3 bases, leaving 3 bases of the junction unmatched. The germline V gene encodes CDR1 SGDLS and CDR2 YYNGEE. The CDR3, as DNA: TGTGCCAGCAGCGCCCGGGACAGTCAGCCCCAGCATTTT. Its translation is CASSARDSQPQHF.

The chain recombines TRBV5-1 with TRBJ2-1, with 10 bases matching TRBD2. Trimming took 4 bases from V and 4 from J; bases not matched to a gene: 11. Germline CDR1 reads SGHRS; CDR2 reads YFSETQ. The CDR3 spans 17 residues. The chain's CDR3 is CASSPPLTSGIYNEQFF. The DNA of the CDR3 is TGCGCCAGCAGCCCCCCCCTAACTAGCGGGATTTACAATGAGCAGTTCTTC.

This clonotype has ten or more counts. CDR3 loop: CASRPSVYKGAEETQYF. The CDR3 bases are TGTGCCAGCAGGCCAAGCGTGTATAAGGGCGCGGAAGAGACCCAGTACTTC. The V gene is TRBV4-2, the J gene TRBJ2-5, with unresolved D. This CDR3 is built from 17 residues. With 6 bases removed from V and 3 bases from J, the gap between germline ends came to 23 bases. The germline gives CDR1 LGHNA, CDR2 YNFKEQ.

This clonotype was seen once. CDR3 loop: CASSTQGLNQPQHF. The CDR3 DNA follows: TGTGCCAGCAGTACCCAGGGGTTGAATCAGCCCCAGCATTTT. The rearrangement uses TRBV6-1 and TRBJ1-5, with D possibly being TRBD1 (6 bases). This CDR3 region has 14 residues. Germline CDR1 is MNHNS and CDR2 is SASEGT. V was pared by 5 bases and J by 4 bases, with 12 bases between.

This clonotype is classed as medium-sized. This chain connects TRBV7-9 to TRBJ2-1; possibly TRBD1 for D (5 bases). The V end lost 1 base, the J end lost 8 bases, and 6 bases lay between the germline ends. The CDR3 runs to 12 residues. Germline V lookup: CDR1 SEHNR, CDR2 FQNEAQ (reference sequence). For the CDR3, the DNA is TGTGCCAGCAGCTTAGTAGGGGATGAGCAGTTCTTC. This encodes CASSLVGDEQFF.

The V and J genes are TRBV5-5 and TRBJ1-5, with 11 nucleotides matching TRBD1. The germline gives CDR1 SGHKS, CDR2 YYEKEE (reference sequence). The J segment lost 11 bases and the V segment lost 2 bases, leaving 9 bases of the junction unmatched. This CDR3 contains 15 residues. Here the CDR3 DNA reads TGTGCCAGCAGCTTTGGGACAGGGGGAGCTAGGGCCCAGCATTTT. Its translation: CASSFGTGGARAQHF.

The chain is built from TRBV7-2 and TRBJ1-4; D is perhaps TRBD1 (5 bases). Between the trimmed V and J ends, which lost 5 bases and 8 bases, there was a span of 27 bases. This CDR3 has 18 residues. CDR1 is SGHTA and CDR2 is FQGNSA in the germline V gene. CDR3 region: CASSHSFSLRVGAEKLFF. The CDR3 nucleotides read TGTGCCAGCAGCCACTCATTCAGTCTCAGGGTTGGGGCGGAAAAACTGTTTTTT.

The rearrangement joins TRBV20-1 to TRBJ2-1; perhaps TRBD1 as D (5 bases). Germline CDR1 reads DFQATT; CDR2 reads SNEGSKA (reference sequence). The CDR3 covers 13 residues. Trimming left V 5 bases short and J 8 bases short, with 16 bases between. CDR3 nucleotides: TGCAGTGCTGCTCAGGGCCGATTTGATGAGCAGTTCTTC. Protein product: CSAAQGRFDEQFF.